This TCR beta chain is from a study of control samples from healthy donors and cancer patients. Germline V CDR1 and CDR2: SGHDT, YYEEEE. V lost 4 bases, J lost 0 bases, and 4 bases stayed unmatched. This CDR3 contains 15 residues. This clone was detected only a few times. Some clones are missing from TCRdb's copy, which holds only in-frame ones; the method was immunoSEQ multiplex PCR. The data contain 95,000 to 100,000 clones, around 88% of them singletons. The TCR comes from a man aged 25 to 45 in good health. This chain uses TRBV5-6 with TRBJ1-3, with 7 bases identical to TRBD1. The sequencing input was blood. The DNA for the CDR3 is TGTGCCAGCAGCACCGGGACAGTCTCTGGAAACACCATATATTTT. Its translation is CASSTGTVSGNTIYF.